This T cell receptor (beta chain) was captured by sequencing in a study of cytomegalovirus exposure and HLA in healthy donors. The table lists this clone with a few counts. Deletions cut 5 bases from V and 6 bases from J, with 10 bases between. This CDR3 has 13 residues. Germline-derived CDR1 and CDR2 are LNHDA and SQIVND (reference sequence). The PCR employed 60 Vbeta primers together with 13 Jbeta primers. Here immunoSEQ multiplex PCR was the method, and the copy in TCRdb shows in-frame clones only, minus some. The sample has 250,000 to 300,000 clones; around 90% are singletons. This TCR came from a girl aged 2 to 10 in good health and CMV-seronegative. V is TRBV19 and J is TRBJ2-2; D possibly corresponds to TRBD1 (6 bases). The source material was PBMCs. The CDR3 nucleotides read TGTGCCAGTAGTCCCAGGGGAGCCGGGGAGCTGTTTTTT. Its translation: CASSPRGAGELFF.